The 15 T cell receptor beta chains in this list originate from one sample, sequenced in a study of blood T cell repertoires in COVID-19. Clones were sequenced by immunoSEQ multiplex PCR, and TCRdb holds only the in-frame ones, with some missing. The sample shows 350,000 to 400,000 clones, over 75% of them seen only once. The material sequenced was PBMCs or T cells enriched from blood (not recorded which). The receptor source for this set is a woman aged 30 to 39 with acute COVID-19.

The genes are TRBV19 and TRBJ2-7; 7 bases are a match to TRBD1. The CDR3 runs 16 residues. Germline values: CDR1 LNHDA, CDR2 SQIVND (reference sequence). Trimming took 4 bases from V and 3 from J; bases not matched to a gene: 12. The CDR3 nucleotides read TGTGCCAGTAGTACCCGACTGGACAGGCCTTACTACGAGCAGTACTTC. Protein product: CASSTRLDRPYYEQYF.

V gene TRBV5-6 combines with J gene TRBJ1-6; 9 nucleotides agree with TRBD1. The J segment lost 13 bases and the V segment lost 4 bases, leaving 12 bases of the junction unmatched. The CDR3 loop spans 15 amino acids. Germline CDR1 is SGHDT and CDR2 is YYEEEE. CDR3 sequence (DNA): TGTGCCAGCAGCACCCCGGGACAGGGCGCTGTTCCCCTCCACTTT. This encodes CASSTPGQGAVPLHF.

The chain is built from TRBV30 and TRBJ1-1; TRBD1 matches 12 bases. CDR1 and CDR2 (germline): GTSNPN, SVGIG (reference sequence). The CDR3 contains 17 residues. J lost 0 bases, V lost 1 base, and 6 bases had no gene match. Here the CDR3 reads CAWSDGDRGLLNTEAFF. The CDR3 DNA is TGTGCCTGGAGTGATGGGGACAGGGGGCTGTTGAACACTGAAGCTTTCTTT.

The chain recombines TRBV18 with TRBJ1-2, with D possibly being TRBD1 (6 bases). This CDR3 has 14 residues. Trimming removed 0 bases from V and 4 bases from J, with 9 bases in between. The germline V gene encodes CDR1 KGHSH and CDR2 LQKENI. The CDR3 loop reads CASSPPTGFYGYTF. As DNA, the CDR3 is TGTGCCAGCTCACCACCGACAGGTTTCTATGGCTACACCTTC.

This clone is a singleton in its sample. The chain employs TRBV13 and TRBJ1-4, with 7 positions matching TRBD1. Germline-derived CDR1 and CDR2 are PRHDT and FYEKMQ (reference sequence). The CDR3 runs 15 residues. The V segment lost 5 bases and the J segment 5 bases; nucleotides outside the gene matches: 8. In DNA form, the CDR3 reads TGTGCCAGCAGCCTAAGACAGGGTCCCAATGAAAAACTGTTTTTT. Translating it yields CASSLRQGPNEKLFF.

This clone was recorded a few times. This chain connects TRBV14 to TRBJ2-5, with 10 bases matching TRBD1. The CDR3 runs 19 residues. Trimming cost V 3 bases and J 1 base; bases outside gene matches: 14. The germline gives CDR1 SGHDN, CDR2 FVKESK. CDR3 sequence: CASSHPGDPGQGTQETQYF. In DNA form, the CDR3 reads TGTGCCAGCAGCCACCCCGGGGACCCGGGACAGGGGACCCAAGAGACCCAGTACTTC.

This chain joins TRBV2 and TRBJ2-7; TRBD1 is a possible D gene (5 bases). Deletions cut 1 base from V and 7 bases from J, with 20 bases between. The germline gives CDR1 SNHLY, CDR2 FYNNEI. CDR3 length: 16 residues. Here the CDR3 reads CASSEGNLPRQREQYF. DNA of the CDR3: TGTGCCAGCAGTGAAGGGAATCTGCCCCGACAGCGAGAGCAGTACTTC. Full variable domain (outside the CDR3, taken from reference TRBV2 and TRBJ2-7): EPEVTQTPSHQVTQMGQEVILRCVPISNHLYFYWYRQILGQKVEFLVSFYNNEISEKSEIFDDQFSVERPDGSNFTLKIRSTKLEDSAMYFCASSEGNLPRQREQYFGPGTRLTVT.

This clone was seen a few times. The V call is TRBV6-5, the J call TRBJ1-5, with TRBD1 identical over 10 bases. This CDR3 contains 15 residues. CDR1 and CDR2 from the germline V gene are MNHEY and SVGAGI. V dropped 6 bases and J dropped 5; count of bases not matched to a gene: 7. CDR3 DNA sequence: TGTGCCAGCAGACTCCGGGACAGGGGCGATCAGCCCCAGCATTTT. Its protein product is CASRLRDRGDQPQHF.

V and J are TRBV2 and TRBJ2-3, with D possibly matching TRBD2 (6 bases). The germline V gene has CDR1 SNHLY and CDR2 FYNNEI. The V and J ends lost 5 bases and 4 bases respectively, with 13 bases between them. There are 14 residues in the CDR3. The CDR3 sequence is CASSLSAGPDTQYF. The CDR3 nucleotides read TGTGCCAGCAGTCTCTCCGCGGGGCCAGATACGCAGTATTTT.

The DNA of the CDR3 is TGTGCCAGCAGTTTAGGCCTCGGACAGGGGAACACTGAAGCTTTCTTT. Translated: CASSLGLGQGNTEAFF. The chain joins TRBV27 to TRBJ1-1; 8 bases align to TRBD1. CDR3 length: 16 amino acids. Losses at the gene ends were 2 bases for V and 1 base for J; bases not matched to a gene: 6. Germline values: CDR1 MNHEY, CDR2 SMNVEV (reference sequence).

V and J are TRBV11-2 and TRBJ1-1; 10 bases map to TRBD1. The CDR3 is made up of 15 amino acids. With V trimmed by 4 bases and J by 3 bases, 5 bases remained unmatched. The germline CDR1 and CDR2 sequences are SGHAT and FQNNGV. The CDR3: CASSSLTGGHTEAFF. The CDR3 DNA sequence: TGTGCCAGCAGCTCCTTGACAGGGGGCCACACTGAAGCTTTCTTT.

The rearrangement joins TRBV11-2 to TRBJ2-7; D remains ambiguous. The germline V gene has CDR1 SGHAT and CDR2 FQNNGV. Trimming took off 5 bases at V and 6 bases at J, with 8 bases between the two ends. This CDR3 has 11 residues. The CDR3 DNA is TGTGCCAGCAGCCCACATCGCGAGCAGTACTTC. Its translation: CASSPHREQYF.

This sequence joins TRBV19 and TRBJ2-5, with 11 bases identical to TRBD1. V was clipped by 11 bases and J by 6 bases; unmatched bases: 5. The CDR3 covers 12 residues. The germline V gene has CDR1 LNHDA and CDR2 SQIVND (reference sequence). This CDR3 is CASGQGAQTQYF. The CDR3 nucleotides read TGTGCCTCCGGACAGGGGGCGCAGACCCAGTACTTC.

This chain joins TRBV2 and TRBJ2-7; 9 bases fit TRBD1. The V and J ends lost 6 bases and 1 base, in that order; junction bases with no gene match: 4. Germline V gene sequence: CDR1 SNHLY, CDR2 FYNNEI. The CDR3 is made up of 14 amino acids. CDR3: CASRRQGGSYEQYF. The CDR3 nucleotides are TGTGCCAGCAGACGACAGGGGGGTTCCTACGAGCAGTACTTC.

The CDR3 bases are TGTGCCAGCAATCCAGTGGCAGGGTCTAATGAAAAACTGTTTTTT. Its protein is CASNPVAGSNEKLFF. This chain connects TRBV2 to TRBJ1-4; possibly TRBD1 for D (5 bases). Germline lookup yields CDR1 SNHLY and CDR2 FYNNEI. Trimming took 7 bases from V and 3 from J, leaving 15 bases between them. This CDR3 region has 15 residues.